This is a list of T cell receptor beta chains from one sample in a study of blood T cell repertoires in COVID-19. The repertoire was sequenced with immunoSEQ multiplex PCR; TCRdb's copy has only in-frame clones and lacks some. The sample lists some 150,000 clones, roughly 80% occurring once. Sequencing was performed on peripheral blood. The source of these receptors is a woman of 80 years or more with acute or convalescent COVID-19. CDR3s include the opening cysteine and the closing phenylalanine or tryptophan.

CDR3	J	V
CASSFGEKLFF	TRBJ1-4	TRBV7-9
CASSLLLQGRDGYTF	TRBJ1-2	TRBV5-1
CASSTHYDGYTF	TRBJ1-2	TRBV7-9
CASSLTSGGQFF	TRBJ2-1	TRBV12-3/TRBV12-4
CASSRDRGDYGYTF	TRBJ1-2	TRBV11-2
CASSFLAGDSGEQFF	TRBJ2-1	TRBV27
CASSQNYEQYF	TRBJ2-7	TRBV27
CASSLYSGGRETQYF	TRBJ2-5	TRBV7-2
CASSSNQMDTQYF	TRBJ2-3	TRBV25-1
CASKPSGQETQYF	TRBJ2-5	TRBV5-1
CASSFLAGKSSYEQYF	TRBJ2-7	TRBV5-1
CANSSNRGGNEKLFF	TRBJ1-4	TRBV5-4
CASSLGTGVYEKLFF	TRBJ1-4	TRBV7-8
CASSHHTQGQSEQFF	TRBJ2-1	TRBV3-1/TRBV3-2
CSVEGGGKYLYEQYF	TRBJ2-7	TRBV29-1
CASDGVLNTEAFF	TRBJ1-1	TRBV2
CASRNGTEAYEQYF	TRBJ2-7	TRBV4-2
CASSPSRNPGNTIYF	TRBJ1-3	TRBV4-1
CASSPWDRRYEQYF	TRBJ2-7	TRBV11-2
CASSLSARLNYGYTF	TRBJ1-2	TRBV7-9
CASRFGQGGTPQFF	TRBJ2-1	TRBV11-2
CASSSTHGTLLF	TRBJ2-1	TRBV7-7
CASRASGTHTGELFF	TRBJ2-2	TRBV5-5
CASSPPGQGFNTEAFF	TRBJ1-1	TRBV18
CASSPNLQPGLPHF	TRBJ2-5	TRBV3-1/TRBV3-2
CASRSGAIDTGELFF	TRBJ2-2	TRBV6-5
CASSWTQGSKVAYF	TRBJ2-7	TRBV28
CASKGSGGAFYNEQFF	TRBJ2-1	TRBV25-1
CASSLGLAGVYEQYF	TRBJ2-7	TRBV5-1
CASSFSGRLYEQYF	TRBJ2-7	TRBV28